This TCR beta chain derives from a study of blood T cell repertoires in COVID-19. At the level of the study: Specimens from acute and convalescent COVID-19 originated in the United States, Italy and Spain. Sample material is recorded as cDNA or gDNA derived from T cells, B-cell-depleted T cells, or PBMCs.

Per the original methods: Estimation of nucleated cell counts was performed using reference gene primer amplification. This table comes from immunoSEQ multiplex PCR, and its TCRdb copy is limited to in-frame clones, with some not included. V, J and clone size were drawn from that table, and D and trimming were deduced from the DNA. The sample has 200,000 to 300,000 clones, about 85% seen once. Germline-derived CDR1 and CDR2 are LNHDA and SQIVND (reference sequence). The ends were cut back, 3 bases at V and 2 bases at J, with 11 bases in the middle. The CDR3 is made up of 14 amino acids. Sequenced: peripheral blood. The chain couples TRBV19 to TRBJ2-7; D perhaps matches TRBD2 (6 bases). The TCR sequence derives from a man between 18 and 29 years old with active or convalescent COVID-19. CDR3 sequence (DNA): TGTGCCAGTAGTATCCGGGACTCAACCTACGAGCAGTACTTC. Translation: CASSIRDSTYEQYF.